This TCR beta chain emerged from a study of long-term antiretroviral therapy in people with HIV. The germline V gene encodes CDR1 MNHEY and CDR2 SMNVEV (reference sequence). The CDR3 covers 13 residues. V lost 5 bases and J 4 bases, leaving 12 bases between the germline ends. With regard to this clone: Its matching antigen is unknown. The same CDR3 arises from other DNA sequences in this sample as well.

The authors ran the immunoSEQ assay, v3.0, at survey level. This table comes from immunoSEQ multiplex PCR, and its TCRdb copy is limited to in-frame clones, with some not included. The data contain 20,000 to 30,000 clones, about four fifths of them seen just once; the ten biggest clones take up around 6.2%. People in the study who had HIV all got their treatment in the United States. Study-level results: Within the repertoire, clones expanded before ART were dominant at all time points. The study found that diversity rose after ART but stayed below transplant donor controls.

The chain has TRBV27 and TRBJ2-7, with D possibly TRBD1 on 6 matching bases. This TCR was sampled from a man aged 25 to 45 with HIV. Sequences were derived from unsorted PBMCs, sampled 4.4 years after starting antiretroviral therapy. CDR3 sequence: CASSKTGFYEQYF. CDR3 nucleotide sequence: TGTGCCAGCAGTAAAACAGGGTTTTACGAGCAGTACTTC.